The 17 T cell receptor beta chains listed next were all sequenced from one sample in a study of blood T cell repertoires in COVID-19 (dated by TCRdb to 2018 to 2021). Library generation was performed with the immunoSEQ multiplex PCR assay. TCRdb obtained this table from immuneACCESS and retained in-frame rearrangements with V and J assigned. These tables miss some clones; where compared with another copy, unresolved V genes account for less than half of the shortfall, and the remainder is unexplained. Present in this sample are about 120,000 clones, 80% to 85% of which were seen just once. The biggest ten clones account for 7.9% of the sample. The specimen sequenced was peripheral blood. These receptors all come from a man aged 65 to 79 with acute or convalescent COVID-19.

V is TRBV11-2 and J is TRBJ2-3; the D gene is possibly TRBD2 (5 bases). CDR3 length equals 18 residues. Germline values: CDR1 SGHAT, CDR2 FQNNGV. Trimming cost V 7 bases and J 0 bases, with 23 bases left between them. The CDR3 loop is CASNPAGGPGFSTDTQYF. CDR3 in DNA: TGTGCCAGCAACCCGGCCGGAGGTCCGGGTTTTAGCACAGATACGCAGTATTTT.

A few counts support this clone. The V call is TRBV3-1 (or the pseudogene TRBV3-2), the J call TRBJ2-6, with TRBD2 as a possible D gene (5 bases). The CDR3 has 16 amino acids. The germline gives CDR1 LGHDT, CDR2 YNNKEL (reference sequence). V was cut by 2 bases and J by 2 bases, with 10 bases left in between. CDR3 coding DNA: TGTGCCAGCAGCCAATTCGACGGGACTGGGGCCAACGTCCTGACTTTC. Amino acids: CASSQFDGTGANVLTF.

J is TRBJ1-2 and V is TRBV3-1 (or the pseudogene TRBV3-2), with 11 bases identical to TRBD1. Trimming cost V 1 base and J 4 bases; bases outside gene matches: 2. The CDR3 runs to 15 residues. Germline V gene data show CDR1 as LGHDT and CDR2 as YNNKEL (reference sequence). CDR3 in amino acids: CASSQVGTGGYGYTF. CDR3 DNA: TGTGCCAGCAGCCAAGTCGGGACAGGGGGCTATGGCTACACCTTC.

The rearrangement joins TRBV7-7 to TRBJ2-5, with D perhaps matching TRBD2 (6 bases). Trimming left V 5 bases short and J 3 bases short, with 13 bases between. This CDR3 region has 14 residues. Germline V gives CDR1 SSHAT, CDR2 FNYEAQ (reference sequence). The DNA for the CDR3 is TGTGCCAGCAGCCAAGACGGGGGTAAAGAGACCCAGTACTTC. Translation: CASSQDGGKETQYF.

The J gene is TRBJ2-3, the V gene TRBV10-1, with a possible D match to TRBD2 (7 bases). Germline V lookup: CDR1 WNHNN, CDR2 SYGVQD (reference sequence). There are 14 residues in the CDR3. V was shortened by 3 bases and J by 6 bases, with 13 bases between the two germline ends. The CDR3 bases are TGCGCCAGCAGTGACGGGGGGCTTATGGATACGCAGTATTTT. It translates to CASSDGGLMDTQYF.

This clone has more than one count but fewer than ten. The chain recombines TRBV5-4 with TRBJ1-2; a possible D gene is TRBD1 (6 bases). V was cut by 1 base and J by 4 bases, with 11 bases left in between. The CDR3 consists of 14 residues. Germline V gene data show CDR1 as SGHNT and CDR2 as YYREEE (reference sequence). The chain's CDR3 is CASSLSGGAYGYTF. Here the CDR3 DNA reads TGTGCCAGCAGCTTGTCGGGGGGGGCCTATGGCTACACCTTC.

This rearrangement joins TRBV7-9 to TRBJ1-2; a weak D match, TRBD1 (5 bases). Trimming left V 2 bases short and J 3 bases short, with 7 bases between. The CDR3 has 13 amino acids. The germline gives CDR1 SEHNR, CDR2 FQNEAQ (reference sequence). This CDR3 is CASSLQGDYGYTF. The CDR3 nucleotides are TGTGCCAGCAGCTTACAGGGCGACTATGGCTACACCTTC.

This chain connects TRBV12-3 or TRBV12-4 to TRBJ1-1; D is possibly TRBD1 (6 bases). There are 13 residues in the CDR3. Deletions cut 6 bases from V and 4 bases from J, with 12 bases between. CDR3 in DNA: TGTGCCAGCAGGCGCGGGGGCCTCACTGAAGCTTTCTTT. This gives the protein CASRRGGLTEAFF.

CDR3 loop: CASSQEWRSNQPQHF. CDR3 DNA sequence: TGCGCCAGCAGCCAAGAATGGAGATCCAATCAGCCCCAGCATTTT. The V gene is TRBV4-1, the J gene TRBJ1-5; D uncertain. Looked up from germline, CDR1 is MGHRA and CDR2 is YSYEKL. This CDR3 spans 15 amino acids. The V end lost 0 bases, the J end lost 3 bases, and 9 bases lay between the germline ends.

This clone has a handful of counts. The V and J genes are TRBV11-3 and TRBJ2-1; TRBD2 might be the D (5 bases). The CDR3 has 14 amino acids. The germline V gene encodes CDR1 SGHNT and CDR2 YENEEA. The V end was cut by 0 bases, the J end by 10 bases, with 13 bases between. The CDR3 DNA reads TGTGCCAGCAGCTTAGATCAACTAGTCACCGAGCAGTTCTTC. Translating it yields CASSLDQLVTEQFF.

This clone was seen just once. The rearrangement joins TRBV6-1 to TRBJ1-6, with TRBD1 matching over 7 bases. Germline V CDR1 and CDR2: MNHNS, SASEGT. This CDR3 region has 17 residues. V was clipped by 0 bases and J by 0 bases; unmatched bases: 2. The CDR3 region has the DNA TGTGCCAGCAGTGAAGCACAGGGGAGCTCCTATAATTCACCCCTCCACTTT. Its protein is CASSEAQGSSYNSPLHF.

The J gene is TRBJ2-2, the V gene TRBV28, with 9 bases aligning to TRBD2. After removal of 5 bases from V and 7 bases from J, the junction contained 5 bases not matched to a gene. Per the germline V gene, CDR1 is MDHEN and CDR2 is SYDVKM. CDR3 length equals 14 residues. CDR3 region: CASSAGGPNGELFF. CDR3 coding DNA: TGTGCCAGCAGTGCGGGAGGGCCGAACGGGGAGCTGTTTTTT.

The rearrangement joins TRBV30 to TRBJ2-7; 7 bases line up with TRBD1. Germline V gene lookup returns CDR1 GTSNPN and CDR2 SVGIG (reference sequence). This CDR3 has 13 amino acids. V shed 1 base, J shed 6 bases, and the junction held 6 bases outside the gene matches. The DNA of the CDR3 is TGTGCCTGGAGTGGAACAGGGGTCGGCGAGCAGTACTTC. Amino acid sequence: CAWSGTGVGEQYF.

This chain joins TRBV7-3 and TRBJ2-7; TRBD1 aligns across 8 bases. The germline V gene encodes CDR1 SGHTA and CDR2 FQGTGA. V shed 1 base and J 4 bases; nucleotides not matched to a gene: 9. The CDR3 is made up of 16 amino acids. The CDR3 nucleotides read TGTGCCAGCAGCTTAAATGGGGACAGGCCTTATTACGAGCAGTACTTC. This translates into CASSLNGDRPYYEQYF. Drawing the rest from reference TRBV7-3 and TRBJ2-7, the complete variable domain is GAGVSQTPSNKVTEKGKYVELRCDPISGHTALYWYRQSLGQGPEFLIYFQGTGAADDSGLPNDRFFAVRPEGSVSTLKIQRTERGDSAVYLCASSLNGDRPYYEQYFGPGTRLTVT.

The CDR3 bases are TGTGCCAGCAGTTTTATGCAGTACGGGGGGGGTAATTCACCCCTCCACTTT. This encodes CASSFMQYGGGNSPLHF. This sequence joins TRBV28 and TRBJ1-6; perhaps TRBD1 as D (5 bases). V lost 3 bases, J lost 6 bases, and 18 bases lay in between. The CDR3 sequence is 17 residues long. CDR1 is MDHEN and CDR2 is SYDVKM in the germline V gene.

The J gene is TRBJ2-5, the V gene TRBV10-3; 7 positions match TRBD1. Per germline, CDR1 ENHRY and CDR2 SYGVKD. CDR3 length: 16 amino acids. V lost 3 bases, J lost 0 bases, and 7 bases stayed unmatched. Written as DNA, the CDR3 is TGTGCCATCAGTGACTTGGGGACAGCGTACCAAGAGACCCAGTACTTC. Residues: CAISDLGTAYQETQYF.

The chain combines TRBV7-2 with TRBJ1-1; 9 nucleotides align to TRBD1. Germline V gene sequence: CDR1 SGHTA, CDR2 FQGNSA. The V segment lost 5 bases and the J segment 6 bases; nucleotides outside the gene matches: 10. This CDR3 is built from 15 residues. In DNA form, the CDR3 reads TGTGCCAGCAGCCCAAGGGGACAGGGTCGCGCTGAAGCTTTCTTT. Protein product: CASSPRGQGRAEAFF.